Each of the 28 T cell receptor beta chains below was sequenced from the same sample in a study of blood T cell repertoires in COVID-19 (dated by TCRdb to about 2020). Library creation used the immunoSEQ multiplex PCR assay. TCRdb holds this immuneACCESS table with in-frame rearrangements only. Some clones are missing; in checked studies, unresolved V genes explain under half, and the rest has no known cause. This sample lists 120,000 to 150,000 clones; about 85% were detected once. Of the sample, about 2.8% is held by the ten largest clones. The sequenced material came from peripheral blood. All receptors come from a human donor with acute or convalescent COVID-19. The donor label of this sample is uncertain.

V is TRBV13 and J is TRBJ2-7; 15 positions match TRBD2. The CDR3 spans 18 residues. The germline V gene has CDR1 PRHDT and CDR2 FYEKMQ (reference sequence). The V segment lost 4 bases and the J segment 0 bases; nucleotides outside the gene matches: 7. The CDR3 DNA sequence: TGTGCCAGCAGCTCGGGACTAGCGGGGGGCCCGAGCTCCTACGAGCAGTACTTC. Its translation is CASSSGLAGGPSSYEQYF. Variable domain in full (rest from reference TRBV13 and TRBJ2-7): AAGVIQSPRHLIKEKRETATLKCYPIPRHDTVYWYQQGPGQDPQFLISFYEKMQSDKGSIPDRFSAQQFSDYHSELNMSSLELGDSALYFCASSSGLAGGPSSYEQYFGPGTRLTVT.

V is TRBV7-8 and J is TRBJ1-3; D not certain. Looked up from germline, CDR1 is SGHVS and CDR2 is FQNEAQ. This CDR3 contains 14 residues. Trimming cost V 5 bases and J 0 bases, with 8 bases left between them. The CDR3 bases are TGTGCCAGCAGCCCAGGAGGCTCTGGAAACACCATATATTTT. Protein sequence: CASSPGGSGNTIYF.

V usage is TRBV5-8 and J usage is TRBJ1-5; D possibly corresponds to TRBD1 (6 bases). Germline lookup yields CDR1 SGHTS and CDR2 YDEGEE. The ends were cut back, 4 bases at V and 0 bases at J, with 11 bases in the middle. CDR3 length: 15 amino acids. The CDR3 spells CASSRYRVSNQPQHF. The CDR3 coding sequence is TGTGCCAGCAGCAGATACAGGGTTAGCAATCAGCCCCAGCATTTT.

V is TRBV6-5 and J is TRBJ2-5; the D gene is possibly TRBD2 (7 bases). This CDR3 region has 15 residues. Deletions cut 6 bases from V and 4 bases from J, with 18 bases between. CDR1 is MNHEY and CDR2 is SVGAGI in the germline V gene. This CDR3 reads CASSQRGRVPETQYF. The CDR3, as DNA: TGTGCCAGCAGCCAAAGGGGGAGGGTCCCAGAGACCCAGTACTTC.

This clone appeared once. The chain recombines TRBV6-2 or TRBV6-3 with TRBJ2-1; maybe TRBD1 (6 bases). The germline V and J ends were trimmed by 6 bases and 4 bases, with 13 bases remaining between them. CDR1 MNHEY and CDR2 SVGEGT come from the germline V gene. The CDR3 loop spans 14 amino acids. The CDR3 loop is CASSPGTIYNEQFF. The DNA of the CDR3 is TGTGCCAGCAGCCCCGGGACAATTTACAATGAGCAGTTCTTC.

J is TRBJ2-4 and V is TRBV2; D is ambiguous. V lost 4 bases and J lost 6, with 10 bases in between. Germline V gene data show CDR1 as SNHLY and CDR2 as FYNNEI. The CDR3 consists of 13 residues. The DNA for the CDR3 is TGTGCCAGCAGTGTTGAGATGCCAAACATTCAGTACTTC. It is translated as CASSVEMPNIQYF. Drawing the rest from reference TRBV2 and TRBJ2-4, the complete variable domain is EPEVTQTPSHQVTQMGQEVILRCVPISNHLYFYWYRQILGQKVEFLVSFYNNEISEKSEIFDDQFSVERPDGSNFTLKIRSTKLEDSAMYFCASSVEMPNIQYFGAGTRLSVL.

This chain links TRBV24-1 with TRBJ1-2; a weak D match, TRBD1 (5 bases). Trimming shortened V by 1 base and J by 8 bases, and 10 bases separated the two germline ends. Germline CDR1 KGHDR, CDR2 SFDVKD. The CDR3 totals 13 residues. CDR3 protein: CATSDFGGLGYTF. The CDR3 nucleotides read TGTGCCACCAGTGATTTCGGGGGACTGGGCTACACCTTC.

The chain carries TRBV5-1 and TRBJ2-3; tentatively, D is TRBD2 (5 bases). Germline-derived CDR1 and CDR2 are SGHRS and YFSETQ. The CDR3 runs to 14 residues. Trimming pared 0 bases from V and 2 bases from J, leaving 7 bases between. The CDR3 bases are TGCGCCAGCAGCTTGGTCCGGGACACAGATACGCAGTATTTT. Protein sequence: CASSLVRDTDTQYF.

The chain recombines TRBV19 with TRBJ2-2, with 12 bases aligning to TRBD2. The germline V gene has CDR1 LNHDA and CDR2 SQIVND (reference sequence). The length of the CDR3 is 15 residues. J lost 8 bases, V lost 3 bases, and 4 bases had no gene match. This chain's CDR3 is CASSIPTSGSGELFF. CDR3 DNA: TGTGCCAGTAGTATCCCGACTAGCGGGAGTGGGGAGCTGTTTTTT. Full variable domain (missing parts from reference TRBV19 and TRBJ2-2): DGGITQSPKYLFRKEGQNVTLSCEQNLNHDAMYWYRQDPGQGLRLIYYSQIVNDFQKGDIAEGYSVSREKKESFPLTVTSAQKNPTAFYLCASSIPTSGSGELFFGEGSRLTVL.

The rearrangement uses TRBV6-2 or TRBV6-3 and TRBJ2-1; possibly TRBD1 for D (6 bases). CDR1 is MNHEY, CDR2 SVGEGT, per germline. Trimming removed 2 bases at V and 5 bases at J, with 13 bases between. The CDR3 extends over 15 amino acids. This chain's CDR3 is CASSYRGQKNNEQFF. The CDR3 DNA is TGTGCCAGCAGTTACCGAGGACAGAAAAACAATGAGCAGTTCTTC.

V is TRBV5-1 and J is TRBJ2-7; D perhaps matches TRBD1 (6 bases). V lost 5 bases to trimming and J lost 1 base, with 19 bases between them. This CDR3 contains 16 residues. CDR1 and CDR2 (germline): SGHRS, YFSETQ. The CDR3 reads CASRSQGWESSYEQYV. The CDR3 bases are TGCGCCAGCAGATCGCAGGGGTGGGAGTCATCCTACGAGCAGTACGTC.

The chain uses TRBV2 and TRBJ2-5; the D gene is possibly TRBD1 (5 bases). Germline-derived CDR1 and CDR2 are SNHLY and FYNNEI. The CDR3 has 15 amino acids. The V end lost 2 bases, the J end lost 4 bases, and 14 bases lay between the germline ends. Here the CDR3 DNA reads TGTGCCAGCAGTGAACCCCTAGGGGCGACAGAGACCCAGTACTTC. Translated: CASSEPLGATETQYF.

This clone showed up many times. The chain is built from TRBV6-5 and TRBJ2-7, with 10 bases matching TRBD1. The CDR3 is made up of 12 amino acids. Germline CDR1 is MNHEY and CDR2 is SVGAGI. With V trimmed by 10 bases and J by 4 bases, 4 bases remained unmatched. CDR3 nucleotide sequence: TGTGCCACCGAGGGACAGGGGTACGAGCAGTACGTC. It yields the protein CATEGQGYEQYV.

This clone was recorded only once. V and J are TRBV5-6 and TRBJ1-6; TRBD1 agrees at 9 bases. CDR3 length equals 14 residues. V was pared by 3 bases and J by 7 bases, with 2 bases of the junction left unmatched. Germline V gene lookup returns CDR1 SGHDT and CDR2 YYEEEE. CDR3 sequence (DNA): TGTGCCAGCAGCTACAGGGGGCGGAATTCACCCCTCCACTTT. As protein: CASSYRGRNSPLHF.

The chain carries TRBV28 and TRBJ1-4; 9 bases are a match to TRBD1. Germline V gives CDR1 MDHEN, CDR2 SYDVKM. The CDR3 is made up of 16 amino acids. After removal of 6 bases from V and 1 base from J, the junction contained 6 bases not matched to a gene. The CDR3: CASRQTGGGTNEKLFF. As DNA, the CDR3 is TGTGCCAGCAGACAGACAGGGGGAGGAACTAATGAAAAACTGTTTTTT.

The V gene is TRBV5-1, the J gene TRBJ1-4, with 8 bases aligning to TRBD1. The CDR3 covers 15 residues. Germline trimming cut 2 bases from V and 5 bases from J; bases unmatched to any gene: 5. Looked up from germline, CDR1 is SGHRS and CDR2 is YFSETQ. The CDR3 DNA is TGCGCCAGCAGCTTTGAAGGACAGGGCAATGAAAAACTGTTTTTT. Protein sequence: CASSFEGQGNEKLFF.

The rearrangement links TRBV12-5 to TRBJ2-1; D possibly corresponds to TRBD1 (6 bases). The CDR3 covers 17 residues. V was shortened by 4 bases and J by 5 bases, with 21 bases between the two germline ends. The germline CDR1 and CDR2 sequences are LGHNT and FRNRAP. Here the CDR3 DNA reads TGTGCTAGTGGTTCCGTAAGCCACCCACAGGGAAACAATGAGCAGTTCTTC. Translating it yields CASGSVSHPQGNNEQFF.

This rearrangement joins TRBV18 to TRBJ2-1, with 8 bases identical to TRBD2. This CDR3 has 14 amino acids. Germline V gene sequence: CDR1 KGHSH, CDR2 LQKENI. J was trimmed by 5 bases and V by 2 bases; bases with no gene match: 2. CDR3 sequence: CASSPNGRDNEQFF. In nucleotides, the CDR3 is TGTGCCAGCTCACCAAACGGGAGGGACAATGAGCAGTTCTTC.

The V call is TRBV6-6, the J call TRBJ2-7, with D maybe TRBD2 (7 bases). From germline, CDR1 is MNHNY and CDR2 SVGAGI (reference sequence). The CDR3 covers 15 residues. V lost 2 bases and J lost 4, with 15 bases in between. For the CDR3, the DNA is TGTGCCAGCAGTTACGCCCGGGGGGCGCGGTACGAGCAGTACGTC. It is translated as CASSYARGARYEQYV.

The V call is TRBV18, the J call TRBJ1-3; D gene unclear. Germline V CDR1 and CDR2: KGHSH, LQKENI. CDR3 length: 15 amino acids. Trimming stripped 1 base from V and 0 bases from J, with 7 bases between. The CDR3 region is CASSPRGDSGNTIYF. CDR3 nucleotide sequence: TGTGCCAGCTCACCACGCGGGGACTCTGGAAACACCATATATTTT.

This sequence joins TRBV9 and TRBJ2-7; the match to TRBD1 covers 7 bases. Germline CDR1 and CDR2: SGDLS and YYNGEE. This CDR3 region has 14 residues. The junction had 9 bases not matched to a gene; V was cut back by 3 bases and J by 6 bases. This CDR3 is CASSAKGGWGEQYF. Here the CDR3 DNA reads TGTGCCAGCAGCGCAAAAGGGGGCTGGGGCGAGCAGTACTTC.

The V call is TRBV4-1, the J call TRBJ2-2; D possibly corresponds to TRBD2 (5 bases). This CDR3 has 12 residues. Germline assignment: CDR1 MGHRA and CDR2 YSYEKL. With 3 bases removed from V and 6 bases from J, the gap between germline ends came to 5 bases. Here the CDR3 DNA reads TGCGCCAGCAGCCACGGGGCCGGGGAGCTGTTTTTT. It specifies CASSHGAGELFF.

The chain recombines TRBV5-6 with TRBJ2-2; D is perhaps TRBD2 (5 bases). This CDR3 is 13 amino acids long. With 4 bases removed from V and 7 bases from J, the gap between germline ends came to 11 bases. CDR1 and CDR2 from the germline V gene are SGHDT and YYEEEE. The CDR3 loop reads CASSGDAGGELFF. DNA of the CDR3: TGTGCCAGCAGCGGGGATGCGGGCGGGGAGCTGTTTTTT.

The chain combines TRBV28 with TRBJ2-7, with 7 bases fitting TRBD2. This CDR3 contains 15 residues. V lost 5 bases and J lost 7; bases outside the gene matches: 14. The V gene's germline CDR1 is MDHEN and CDR2 SYDVKM. The CDR3 nucleotides read TGTGCCAGCAGTCCCCAGACTAGCAGTCCAGTTGAGCAGTACTTC. Residues: CASSPQTSSPVEQYF.

This clone was detected once. The V and J genes are TRBV18 and TRBJ1-1; D is ambiguous. The CDR3 has 14 residues. With 2 bases removed from V and 1 base from J, the gap between germline ends came to 8 bases. From germline, CDR1 is KGHSH and CDR2 LQKENI. In DNA, the CDR3 is TGTGCCAGCTCACCAACCAGACAGAACACTGAAGCTTTCTTT. This gives the protein CASSPTRQNTEAFF.

This chain joins TRBV18 and TRBJ2-2; 7 bases are a match to TRBD1. The ends lost 5 bases at V and 2 bases at J; junction bases unmatched: 8. CDR3 length: 16 residues. CDR1 and CDR2 (germline): KGHSH, LQKENI. CDR3 region: CASSSQGQHNTGELFF. For the CDR3, the DNA is TGTGCCAGCTCATCACAGGGACAGCACAACACCGGGGAGCTGTTTTTT.

This chain joins TRBV6-2 or TRBV6-3 and TRBJ1-1, with 8 bases lining up with TRBD1. In germline, CDR1 is MNHEY, CDR2 SVGEGT. Trimming cost V 1 base and J 1 base; bases outside gene matches: 2. The CDR3 sequence is 15 residues long. The CDR3 coding sequence is TGTGCCAGCAGTTACTTTGGGACAGGGAACACTGAAGCTTTCTTT. Protein product: CASSYFGTGNTEAFF.

The rearrangement joins TRBV7-8 to TRBJ2-3; possible D gene TRBD2, 6 bases. V lost 5 bases and J lost 9, with 15 bases in between. Germline CDR1 is SGHVS and CDR2 is FQNEAQ. This CDR3 is 13 amino acids long. The CDR3 reads CASSPRLVRTQYF. The CDR3 DNA sequence: TGTGCCAGCAGCCCCAGACTAGTGCGCACGCAGTATTTT.